This T cell receptor beta chain appears in the sequencing data of a study of cytomegalovirus exposure and HLA in healthy donors (dated by TCRdb to about 2017). Context from the whole study: In an earlier analysis of 550 to 750 of the donors, under 300 Gb of sequence data and 90 million to 120 million unique TCR beta sequences from 150 million to 200 million T cells were reported. The genetic ancestry cluster associated with self-reported Caucasian donors included roughly 84% of the roughly 410 genotyped donors. A later genetic analysis used genome-wide SNP genotypes for about 60% of the roughly 700 donors, treating that subset as a discovery cohort. To study patterns of TCR occurrence, a later analysis re-analyzed previously published TCR beta repertoires from 700 or so donors and added high-resolution HLA genotyping. About five DR-DQ haplotypes were treated as single units for association and clustering because of strong linkage in the cohort. The study aimed to test whether cataloging public T cell receptors could reveal signatures of past pathogen exposure. Every repertoire in the discovery cohort had been generated on one and the same sequencing platform. Donor age, sex, ethnicity and CMV serostatus were compiled alongside the repertoire data. Among 398 genotyped donors of the cohort, an average of about 240,000 unique TCR beta nucleotide sequences were sequenced per donor, roughly 20% of them non-productive. High-throughput TCR immunosequencing, statistical association of individual TCRs with disease status, and machine learning were combined to predict cytomegalovirus infection status. Typing coverage varied by locus: roughly 629-640 donors for A, B, C, DRB1 and DQB1; roughly 520 for DQA1; about 570 for DPA1; more than 450 for DPB1. An earlier analysis of approximately 580 of the donors used high-throughput TCR beta sequencing to judge whether each TCR beta V gene segment behaved as functional or pseudogenic. Around 320 gigabases of sequencing data and some 85 million unique TCR sequences were included in an early release covering roughly 600 HLA-typed donors. Rather than using new phenotypic data, the later analysis identified candidate immune exposures from TCR beta sequences and from how often those sequences occurred across donors. Class I and class II HLA loci were covered by the typing at four-digit resolution. In addition to the first cohort of 650 to 750 subjects, a separate validation cohort of approximately 130 different subjects was used. The study profiled the T cell repertoires of fewer than 850 subjects by immunosequencing and related them to cytomegalovirus serostatus.

The CDR3 holds 14 amino acids from the cysteine to the phenylalanine. The read is trimmed to its CDR3 DNA, 42 bases read in frame from base 1. Relative to germline, V is 5 bases shorter and J is 7 bases shorter, with 17 bases between their ends. Per the germline V gene, MDHEN is the CDR1 and SYDVKM is the CDR2. Library preparation employed the immunoSEQ multiplex PCR assay. The multiplex PCR relied on a mix of 60 forward primers for TCR Vbeta segments and 13 reverse primers for TCR Jbeta segments. The CDR3 region of rearranged TCR beta genes was amplified from genomic DNA with a multiplex PCR assay. The amplified TCR beta libraries were sequenced on the Illumina HiSeq System as 87-base-pair reads. The source study handled its data this way. A later analysis tallied roughly 80 million unique TCR beta chains across the roughly 610 repertoires, and approximately 12 million of those chains were shared by two or more donors. To remove PCR and sequencing errors, raw reads were error-corrected and collapsed into unique sequences using a nearest-neighbor algorithm that merged closely related sequences. CDR3 sequences were aligned to IMGT reference sequences to assign V, D and J gene segments. For a sequence to be retained, a match of at least six nucleotides was required to both a V gene segment and a J gene segment. Rearrangements were called productive when the CDR3 lacked stop codons and stayed in frame with V and J; all others were non-productive. CDR3 was defined according to IMGT convention as the region running from the second conserved V-encoded cysteine to the conserved J-encoded phenylalanine. Sequences without an unambiguous match to a single V gene segment were excluded from the earlier analysis of approximately 560 of the donors. In an earlier analysis of a few hundred of the donors, a V segment was called functional when productive rearrangements were above 56.7%, and segregating when the standard deviation between donors exceeded 5%. To diagnose cytomegalovirus status from the catalog of TCR beta chain sequences, a statistical classification framework was built. In a later analysis, V and J genes were assigned by comparing TCR nucleotide sequences against IMGT/GENE-DB human TR gene sequences. A later analysis assigned CDR3 sequences and most-parsimonious VDJ recombination scenarios with the TCRdist pipeline. In a later analysis, each TCR beta chain was defined by its CDR3 amino acid sequence together with its V-gene family, and reads without a unique V-gene family were excluded. To address suspected cross-contamination and a sequencing artifact, a later analysis removed roughly 640 highly shared, low-generation-probability nucleotide sequences. In a later analysis, a clonal expansion index was calculated for each public chain from normalized within-repertoire ranks of inferred template counts. In a later analysis, generation probabilities were computed using a VDJ recombination model fitted to out-of-frame rearrangements, and the results were checked against IGoR. A later analysis scored TCR-TCR, TCR-HLA and TCR-CMV co-occurrence with hypergeometric tests, applying a repertoire-size bias correction to TCR pairs. A later analysis estimated false discovery rates by permuting HLA or CMV assignments 20 times. A later analysis grouped co-occurring TCRs with DBSCAN, adding TCRdist sequence similarity when clustering within HLA-allele-positive subsets. Repertoires with fewer than 30,000 or more than 120,000 public chains were left out of co-occurrence clustering, as were about 5 repertoires with anomalous nucleotide sharing. The table comes from immuneACCESS by way of TCRdb, which keeps in-frame sequences with V and J called. Part of the clones is missing from these tables; in studies checked, under half for an unresolved V gene and the rest for unknown reasons. V, J and clone size reflect that table, while D and trimming were determined from the DNA. The sample profile shows roughly 67,000 clones; 80% to 90% of them were found once. The ten most abundant clones make up over 2.5% of the sample.

On this clone itself: The clone's antigen remains unknown. The sample holds no much larger clone one base away, and base qualities are not on file.

Overall study results and their limits: A further reported finding was that TCR beta sequences accurately predicted the HLA-A and HLA-B alleles for most subjects in the first cohort. A later analysis associated about 16,000 TCR beta sequences with specific HLA alleles at a false discovery rate of 0.05. An association between a missense DCLRE1C variant and V-gene and J-gene trimming of TCR beta chains was found in a later genetic analysis and replicated in an independent cohort. Because HLA typing was missing for some donors at each locus, association tests included only the typed subset. In a later analysis, TCR association rates were found to vary across HLA loci, with the most associated TCRs seen for DRB1 alleles and the fewest for HLA-C alleles. According to a later genetic analysis, donors in an Asian-associated ancestry cluster had fewer N-insertions in productive TCRs than the approximately 710-donor mean. The only immune exposure information available for the cohort was CMV serostatus. The study listed approximately 150 TCR beta chains as associated with cytomegalovirus. A few of the identified cytomegalovirus-associated TCR beta chains were confirmed in vitro to be specific for cytomegalovirus antigens. The earlier analysis of 587 of the donors excluded over 15 rarely observed V segments, including chromosome 9 orphons, because counts were too low. According to a later analysis, parvovirus B19, influenza, CMV and Epstein-Barr virus appeared linked to several top co-occurrence clusters. Strong co-occurrence of HLA alleles, especially DR and DQ, made assigning TCR associations to individual alleles difficult. Most TCR sequences were seen in very few donors, while some public TCRs were found in many individuals. Only TCR beta chains were sequenced in this cohort, and the absence of alpha or paired-chain data limited detectable features. A later analysis found that HLA-associated TCR beta chains were more clonally expanded and had lower generation probabilities than equally common non-associated chains. The authors suggested that the approach could potentially be extended to other disease states and immunological phenotypes. Some IMGT-functional V segments, including TRBV6-2 and TRBV6-3, could not be distinguished by the 87-base-pair reads and were therefore excluded. The classifier was reported to diagnose cytomegalovirus status with high specificity and sensitivity in both the original cohort and the validation cohort. An earlier analysis of approximately 500 of the donors showed that most TCR beta V segments appeared in productive rearrangements either about 87% or about 30% of the time, which broadly matched IMGT annotations. Correlated functional status among segregating V segments might reflect linkage disequilibrium, but an unknown experimental factor could not be ruled out. The presence/absence analyses assumed that sequencing depth was roughly uniform across donors, and that assumption may not be true. Most CMV-associated TCR beta chains appeared to be HLA-restricted in a later analysis, and the HLA associations seemed to be driven largely by CMV exposure. The sequencing pipeline was judged likely to have produced a cluster of highly shared sequence variants as a technical artifact.

In total, approximately 700 healthy bone marrow donors made up the cohort. All cohort members were sampled while nominally healthy, although unrecorded immune exposures were likely present. The donor tested CMV seronegative and was one of the 352 seronegative cohort members. Each donor provided a peripheral blood sample, and peripheral blood mononuclear cells were used for TCR beta sequencing. Genomic DNA was extracted from the blood cell samples with the Qiagen DNeasy Blood Extraction Kit. The sequenced sample was PBMCs. The sequence links TRBV28 to TRBJ1-2; D gene: possibly TRBD1, on 6 matching bases. The TCR sequence derives from a woman aged 30 to 39 in good health and CMV-seronegative. The DNA sequence follows: TGTGCCAGCAGTAAGGGGGACCCCCGTCCTGGCTACACCTTC. Translated, it gives CASSKGDPRPGYTF.